Listed here are 20 T cell receptor beta chains from one sample, sequenced in a study of blood T cells in healthy people across ages (dated by TCRdb to between 2014 and 2017). The receptor library was made with 5' RACE. The data were produced on an Illumina HiSeq 2500. A second PCR of roughly 6 to 11 cycles was performed with a sample-barcoded 5' primer and a J-beta primer mix. TCRdb passed the public sequencing reads through fastp at Q25 and MiXCR, retaining productive beta sequences. Each record represents a unique CDR3 protein, reported with the most common genes and DNA among its rows. For this sample there are 730,000 or so distinct CDR3 sequences; 40% to 45% appear just once. Of the sample, roughly 20% falls within the top ten clones. Sequenced material: blood. The receptors come from a woman in her sixties in good health.

The V call is TRBV3-1, the J call TRBJ1-6, with D perhaps matching TRBD1 (6 bases). Germline V gives CDR1 LGHDT, CDR2 YNNKEL (reference sequence). CDR3 length: 15 amino acids. Trimming cost V 1 base and J 6 bases, with 10 bases left between them. This CDR3 is CASSQGGGRNSPLHF. The CDR3 DNA is TGTGCCAGCAGCCAAGGAGGGGGTCGTAATTCACCCCTCCACTTT.

This sequence joins TRBV6-2 or TRBV6-3 and TRBJ2-7; D gene unclear. The J call may be in error: the DNA end matches TRBJ2-5 better. The CDR3 extends over 15 amino acids. CDR1 MNHEY and CDR2 SVGEGT come from the germline V gene. CDR3 sequence (DNA): TGTGCCAGCAGCACTGGACCCCTTCCTTTTGAGACCCAGTACTTC. It codes for CASSTGPLPFETQYF.

The CDR3 loop reads CASSLGAHSYNEQFF. The CDR3 nucleotides are TGCGCCAGCAGCTTGGGAGCCCACAGTTACAATGAGCAGTTCTTC. The gene calls are TRBV5-1 and TRBJ2-1; no firm D call. CDR1 is SGHRS and CDR2 is YFSETQ in the germline V gene. The CDR3 contains 15 residues. The V end lost 0 bases, the J end lost 4 bases, and 11 bases lay between the germline ends.

The chain is built from TRBV30 and TRBJ2-3; D gene unclear. Trimming cost V 5 bases and J 5 bases, with 5 bases left between them. This CDR3 has 10 residues. Germline CDR1 GTSNPN, CDR2 SVGIG (reference sequence). CDR3 sequence reads: CAWGLDTQYF. CDR3 bases: TGTGCCTGGGGGCTAGATACGCAGTATTTT.

This clonotype has more than one count but fewer than ten. The chain carries TRBV7-9 and TRBJ1-6; 7 bases map to TRBD1. Germline V lookup: CDR1 SEHNR, CDR2 FQNEAQ (reference sequence). Trimming removed 1 base from V and 15 bases from J; junction bases left unmatched: 3. This CDR3 is built from 12 residues. Here the CDR3 DNA reads TGTGCCAGCAGCTTAGAAACAGGGGACCTCCACTTT. Amino acids: CASSLETGDLHF. Based on the CDR3 plus reference TRBV7-9 and TRBJ1-6, the full variable domain is DTGVSQNPRHKITKRGQNVTFRCDPISEHNRLYWYRQTLGQGPEFLTYFQNEAQLEKSRLLSDRFSAERPKGSFSTLEIQRTEQGDSAMYLCASSLETGDLHFGNGTRLTVT.

This sequence joins TRBV20-1 and TRBJ1-1; D is unclear. V was clipped by 3 bases and J by 0 bases, with 11 bases between them. The germline gives CDR1 DFQATT, CDR2 SNEGSKA (reference sequence). There are 14 residues in the CDR3. The CDR3 coding sequence is TGCAGTGCTAGTGGGTTCCGCCTGAACACTGAAGCTTTCTTT. Its protein is CSASGFRLNTEAFF.

The J gene is TRBJ1-2, the V gene TRBV12-3 or TRBV12-4; D is undetermined. Deletions cut 5 bases from V and 5 bases from J, with 15 bases between. This CDR3 comprises 14 residues. The CDR3 DNA follows: TGTGCCAGCAGTAACTCGGCAGACCTTTATGGCTACACCTTC. As protein: CASSNSADLYGYTF.

About this clonotype: A much larger clone sits a single nucleotide away, making a read error possible. The genes are TRBV29-1 and TRBJ2-1; D is possibly TRBD1 (7 bases). The CDR3 sequence is 13 residues long. The germline CDR1 and CDR2 sequences are SQVTM and ANQGSEA. Trimming cost V 2 bases and J 13 bases, with 18 bases left between them. The CDR3 bases are TGCAGCGTTGAACGGGCAGGGGGGAAGACCCAGTTCTTC. Its translation: CSVERAGGKTQFF.

As regards this clonotype: This clone may be a read error of a much larger clone one base away. The rearrangement uses TRBV7-9 and TRBJ2-1, with D hard to call. Germline CDR1 is SEHNR and CDR2 is FQNEAQ (reference sequence). CDR3 length: 15 residues. Trimming took off 5 bases at V and 3 bases at J, with 14 bases between the two ends. Here the CDR3 reads CASSPSIPIYNEQFF. CDR3 nucleotide sequence: TGTGCCAGCAGCCCTTCCATCCCCATCTACAATGAGCAGTTCTTC.

V usage is TRBV20-1 and J usage is TRBJ2-1, with a weak D call TRBD1 (5 bases). CDR1 is DFQATT, CDR2 SNEGSKA, per germline (reference sequence). This CDR3 is 14 amino acids long. The V gene lost 1 base and the J gene lost 3 bases, with 10 bases spanning the gap. CDR3 DNA: TGCAGTGCTAGAGGTCAGGGATTCTACAATGAGCAGTTCTTC. This sequence encodes CSARGQGFYNEQFF.

The sample holds a few counts of this clonotype. The CDR3 region has the DNA TGTGCCAGCAGACATCAGGGGGCGGGGATTTTCCTTAATCTCAGCTACACCTTC. It codes for CASRHQGAGIFLNLSYTF. The chain uses TRBV7-2 and TRBJ1-2, with 8 bases fitting TRBD1. CDR1 and CDR2 (germline): SGHTA, FQGNSA. The CDR3 sequence is 18 residues long. V was pared by 6 bases and J by 9 bases, with 24 bases of the junction left unmatched.

This rearrangement joins TRBV7-2 to TRBJ1-1; tentative D call: TRBD1 (5 bases). CDR1 SGHTA and CDR2 FQGNSA come from the germline V gene. The germline V and J ends were trimmed by 6 bases and 3 bases, with 14 bases remaining between them. This CDR3 region has 14 residues. CDR3 nucleotide sequence: TGTGCCAGCAGAATCCGATCCAGGGACACTGAAGCTTTCTTT. Protein sequence: CASRIRSRDTEAFF.

The V gene is TRBV4-3, the J gene TRBJ2-1, with D maybe TRBD2 (5 bases). CDR1 LGHNA and CDR2 YSLEER come from the germline V gene. V lost 4 bases, J lost 10 bases, and 17 bases lay in between. This CDR3 has 14 residues. The CDR3 nucleotides read TGCGCCAGCAGCCCGATGCTACTAGTAAACGAGCAGTTCTTC. It codes for CASSPMLLVNEQFF.

This chain uses TRBV5-1 with TRBJ1-6; TRBD1 is a possible D gene (6 bases). The CDR3 has 16 amino acids. Trimming stripped 1 base from V and 4 bases from J, with 12 bases between. Germline V gene data show CDR1 as SGHRS and CDR2 as YFSETQ. As DNA, the CDR3 is TGCGCCAGCAGCTTGATAACGGACAGTTATAATTCACCCCTCCACTTT. Encoded protein: CASSLITDSYNSPLHF. The whole variable domain, remainder taken from reference TRBV5-1 and TRBJ1-6, is KAGVTQTPRYLIKTRGQQVTLSCSPISGHRSVSWYQQTPGQGLQFLFEYFSETQRNKGNFPGRFSGRQFSNSRSEMNVSTLELGDSALYLCASSLITDSYNSPLHFGNGTRLTVT.

In its sample, this clonotype was seen once. The junction shows a germline mismatch at one end, possibly a read error. This chain uses TRBV3-1 with TRBJ2-7; the D gene is possibly TRBD2 (6 bases). The CDR3 has 14 residues. Germline CDR1 LGHDT, CDR2 YNNKEL (reference sequence). For the CDR3, the DNA is TGTGCCGGCAGCCCCCCGGGGGATCCCTACGAGCAGTACTTC. It specifies CAGSPPGDPYEQYF.

This clonotype was seen only a few times. V gene TRBV28 combines with J gene TRBJ2-1; TRBD2 matches 8 bases. Germline V gene lookup returns CDR1 MDHEN and CDR2 SYDVKM. J lost 4 bases, V lost 5 bases, and 7 bases had no gene match. The CDR3 extends over 15 amino acids. For the CDR3, the DNA is TGTGCCAGCAGTGTTACCGGGAGGGCATACAATGAGCAGTTCTTC. It yields the protein CASSVTGRAYNEQFF.

CDR3 coding DNA: TGTGCCAGCAGTTTCGGACTAGCGGGGCCCGACGAGCAGTACTTC. Amino acids: CASSFGLAGPDEQYF. The chain employs TRBV7-2 and TRBJ2-7, with 12 bases aligning to TRBD2. The CDR3 covers 15 residues. Trimming at V came to 6 bases and at J to 5 bases, leaving 8 bases not matched to a gene. Germline CDR1 and CDR2: SGHTA and FQGNSA.

Only a few counts were recorded for this clonotype. The chain uses TRBV3-1 and TRBJ1-1; D may be TRBD1 (6 bases). There are 15 residues in the CDR3. V was trimmed by 5 bases and J by 4 bases, leaving 17 bases between them. Germline V CDR1 and CDR2: LGHDT, YNNKEL (reference sequence). The CDR3, as DNA: TGTGCCAGCAGCTTCTACGGGGGGGCTGGCACTGAAGCTTTCTTT. The encoded protein is CASSFYGGAGTEAFF.

The chain links TRBV11-2 to TRBJ2-4, with D maybe TRBD1 (6 bases). TRBJ2-7 matches the DNA end more closely, so the J call is doubtful. The germline CDR1 and CDR2 sequences are SGHAT and FQNNGV. This CDR3 spans 17 amino acids. CDR3 DNA sequence: TGTGCCAGCAGTAACAGGGATTTGACGCTAGTCTCCTACGAGCAGTACTTC. This sequence encodes CASSNRDLTLVSYEQYF.

The V and J genes are TRBV20-1 and TRBJ1-6; D uncertain. CDR1 is DFQATT and CDR2 is SNEGSKA in the germline V gene (reference sequence). CDR3 length equals 16 residues. Trimming removed 1 base at V and 4 bases at J, with 14 bases between. CDR3 sequence (DNA): TGCAGTGCTAGAGCGATGATTGGGTTATATAATTCACCCCTCCACTTT. Residues: CSARAMIGLYNSPLHF.